This TCR beta chain appears in the sequencing data of a study of glioma-infiltrating T cells after dendritic cell vaccination. Study summary: Dendritic cell vaccination trial patients had either newly diagnosed or recurrent glioblastoma. Between the early 2000s and the early 2010s, patients got autologous tumor lysate-pulsed dendritic cell vaccines. At biweekly intervals, patients got three intradermal dendritic cell vaccine injections.

The germline V gene encodes CDR1 GTSNPN and CDR2 SVGIG (reference sequence). The CDR3 spans 11 residues. The V segment lost 5 bases and the J segment 7 bases; nucleotides outside the gene matches: 4. Indicated time point: after dendritic cell vaccination, including at tumor progression/relapse. Method: immunoSEQ multiplex PCR; TCRdb's copy keeps in-frame clones and lacks some. The table lists tens of thousands of clones, 85% of them singletons, with roughly 8.4% in the top ten. The clonotype originates from a human donor with glioblastoma. V and J are TRBV30 and TRBJ2-7; 8 bases align to TRBD2. The sample consisted of blood, taken after dendritic cell vaccination. CDR3: CAWSGLGEQYF. The CDR3 DNA reads TGTGCCTGGTCGGGACTAGGGGAGCAGTACTTC.